The 23 T cell receptor beta chains below all came from one sample that was sequenced in a study of radiotherapy plus CTLA-4 blockade in lung cancer. Here immunoSEQ multiplex PCR was the method, and the copy in TCRdb shows in-frame clones only, minus some. Of 45,000 or so clones in the sample, less than 85% were seen once. Sequenced here: peripheral blood, sampled from a patient treated with radiotherapy plus ipilimumab. The receptor set was obtained from a human donor with non-small cell lung cancer who had stable disease on radiotherapy plus ipilimumab.

This clone was counted only a few times. The chain joins TRBV7-2 to TRBJ1-1; D uncertain. This CDR3 contains 13 residues. Germline V gene data show CDR1 as SGHTA and CDR2 as FQGNSA. The V end lost 3 bases, the J end lost 4 bases, and 9 bases lay between the germline ends. The chain's CDR3 is CASSLPPSTEAFF. CDR3 nucleotides: TGTGCCAGCAGCTTGCCTCCAAGCACTGAAGCTTTCTTT.

V usage is TRBV5-1 and J usage is TRBJ1-1; a possible D gene is TRBD1 (6 bases). Looked up from germline, CDR1 is SGHRS and CDR2 is YFSETQ. The V and J ends lost 3 bases and 1 base respectively, with 10 bases between them. The CDR3 runs to 14 residues. The CDR3 loop reads CASSSGTTNTEAFF. CDR3 DNA sequence: TGCGCCAGCAGCTCCGGGACAACGAACACTGAAGCTTTCTTT.

This clone appeared a few times. The chain is built from TRBV6-5 and TRBJ1-2; 7 bases fit TRBD1. The ends lost 4 bases at V and 2 bases at J; junction bases unmatched: 10. The CDR3 has 16 residues. Looked up from germline, CDR1 is MNHEY and CDR2 is SVGAGI. CDR3 sequence (DNA): TGTGCCAGCAGTTCCTTCCTTCGACAGGGCAACTATGGCTACACCTTC. Encoded protein: CASSSFLRQGNYGYTF.

This clone was seen more than once but under ten times. The rearrangement joins TRBV4-1 to TRBJ1-2, with TRBD1 identical over 8 bases. The V gene end was trimmed by 0 bases and the J gene end by 4 bases; junction bases not matched to a gene: 7. Germline CDR1 is MGHRA and CDR2 is YSYEKL. This CDR3 is built from 16 residues. CDR3 nucleotide sequence: TGCGCCAGCAGCCAAGATCAGTACAGGGGGATCTATGGCTACACCTTC. Protein product: CASSQDQYRGIYGYTF.

J is TRBJ2-5 and V is TRBV4-1, with 10 bases matching TRBD2. This CDR3 has 19 amino acids. The germline gives CDR1 MGHRA, CDR2 YSYEKL. V dropped 6 bases and J dropped 4; count of bases not matched to a gene: 20. In DNA, the CDR3 is TGCGCCAGCAGTCCCTCGGGAAGCGGGGGGGCCGTAGGCGGAGAGACCCAGTACTTC. As protein: CASSPSGSGGAVGGETQYF.

The chain uses TRBV7-8 and TRBJ2-3, with D possibly TRBD2 on 6 matching bases. The CDR3 sequence is 16 residues long. V was cut by 3 bases and J by 5 bases, with 18 bases left in between. Germline-derived CDR1 and CDR2 are SGHVS and FQNEAQ. This chain's CDR3 is CASSLEPGLLLDTQYF. The CDR3 nucleotides are TGTGCCAGCAGCTTGGAACCGGGACTTCTGTTAGATACGCAGTATTTT.

The chain recombines TRBV6-5 with TRBJ1-3; 7 bases are a match to TRBD1. This CDR3 region has 15 residues. CDR1 is MNHEY, CDR2 SVGAGI, per germline. V was pared by 8 bases and J by 0 bases, with 7 bases of the junction left unmatched. This chain's CDR3 is CASATTGSSGNTIYF. Here the CDR3 DNA reads TGTGCCAGCGCCACGACAGGGAGCTCTGGAAACACCATATATTTT.

The J gene is TRBJ2-7, the V gene TRBV30; D not resolved. CDR1 GTSNPN and CDR2 SVGIG come from the germline V gene (reference sequence). Trimming took 5 bases from V and 2 from J, leaving 16 bases between them. The CDR3 is made up of 14 amino acids. The CDR3 DNA reads as TGTGCCTGGGAGCCCTCGACATCTACCTACGAGCAGTACTTC. Its protein is CAWEPSTSTYEQYF.

The J gene is TRBJ1-1, the V gene TRBV6-5; D is unresolved. With 4 bases removed from V and 5 bases from J, the gap between germline ends came to 17 bases. Per germline, CDR1 MNHEY and CDR2 SVGAGI. The CDR3 consists of 15 residues. The CDR3 region has the DNA TGTGCCAGCAGTTTGACACATACCGGCGGAACTGAAGCTTTCTTT. This codes for CASSLTHTGGTEAFF.

The chain links TRBV7-7 to TRBJ2-1; 9 nucleotides agree with TRBD1. The CDR3 runs 16 residues. Germline CDR1 is SSHAT and CDR2 is FNYEAQ (reference sequence). V trimming: 1 base; J trimming: 5 bases; junction bases outside the gene matches: 6. In DNA, the CDR3 is TGTGCCAGCAGCTTAGGGGGACAGGGATGGGACAATGAGCAGTTCTTC. Encoded protein: CASSLGGQGWDNEQFF.

The chain has TRBV7-6 and TRBJ2-5; D not resolved. Germline CDR1 SGHVS, CDR2 FNYEAQ. The CDR3 runs 12 residues. Trimming shortened V by 4 bases and J by 5 bases, and 8 bases separated the two germline ends. CDR3 nucleotide sequence: TGTGCCAGCAGCTCGTCCTTCGAGACCCAGTACTTC. This gives the protein CASSSSFETQYF.

This clone was seen only a few times. The V and J genes are TRBV28 and TRBJ2-2, with a weak D call TRBD2 (6 bases). The CDR3 has 16 residues. The germline V gene has CDR1 MDHEN and CDR2 SYDVKM. The V end was cut by 8 bases, the J end by 1 base, with 17 bases between. CDR3 sequence: CASHSNGGVNTGELFF. The CDR3 bases are TGTGCCAGCCACTCAAACGGGGGAGTGAACACCGGGGAGCTGTTTTTT.

The chain combines TRBV5-1 with TRBJ2-3; 16 nucleotides align to TRBD2. The length of the CDR3 is 16 residues. Germline values: CDR1 SGHRS, CDR2 YFSETQ. J was trimmed by 7 bases and V by 0 bases; bases with no gene match: 2. CDR3 in DNA: TGCGCCAGCAGCTTGGAGGGACTAGCGGGGGGGCATACGCAGTATTTT. It is translated as CASSLEGLAGGHTQYF.

The chain joins TRBV23-1 to TRBJ1-2, with unresolved D. TRBV23-1 is marked as an open reading frame, function uncertain. This CDR3 has 17 residues. With 5 bases removed from V and 4 bases from J, the gap between germline ends came to 23 bases. Here the CDR3 DNA reads TGCGCCAGCAGTGGTGCATTGTTACGCAGAAAGACCTATGGCTACACCTTC. Residues: CASSGALLRRKTYGYTF.

CDR3 bases: TGTGCCAGCAGCCACGGACGGGCCCGGAATCAGCCCCAGCATTTT. It codes for CASSHGRARNQPQHF. V and J are TRBV13 and TRBJ1-5; D uncertain. V dropped 5 bases and J dropped 4 bases, with 15 bases sitting between them. Germline CDR1 is PRHDT and CDR2 is FYEKMQ (reference sequence). The CDR3 consists of 15 residues.

This clone has a handful of counts. The chain employs TRBV5-4 and TRBJ2-7, with unresolved D. The CDR3 extends over 13 amino acids. CDR1 is SGHNT and CDR2 is YYREEE in the germline V gene (reference sequence). The V end lost 4 bases, the J end lost 3 bases, and 11 bases lay between the germline ends. CDR3 protein: CASSHDADYEQYF. CDR3 nucleotide sequence: TGTGCCAGCAGCCACGACGCAGACTACGAGCAGTACTTC.

The chain combines TRBV5-1 with TRBJ1-2, with D hard to call. CDR1 and CDR2 (germline): SGHRS, YFSETQ. This CDR3 comprises 14 residues. V was pared by 2 bases and J by 0 bases, with 8 bases between. The CDR3 region is CASSFDPANYGYTF. The DNA for the CDR3 is TGCGCCAGCAGCTTCGATCCGGCTAACTATGGCTACACCTTC.

CDR3 in DNA: TGTGCCAGCAGCCCGATAGACCCGCGGGGGGCGCAGAGCTATGGCTACACCTTC. The encoded protein is CASSPIDPRGAQSYGYTF. The rearrangement uses TRBV7-2 and TRBJ1-2, with a weak D call TRBD1 (6 bases). The CDR3 length is 18 residues. CDR1 is SGHTA and CDR2 is FQGNSA in the germline V gene. V shed 5 bases and J shed 4 bases, with 26 bases lying between them.

The chain links TRBV19 to TRBJ1-4; no reliable D call. Trimming pared 4 bases from V and 0 bases from J, leaving 9 bases between. Germline V gene sequence: CDR1 LNHDA, CDR2 SQIVND (reference sequence). CDR3 size: 15 residues. CDR3 in amino acids: CASSSVSTTNEKLFF. CDR3 in DNA: TGTGCCAGTAGTAGCGTAAGCACAACTAATGAAAAACTGTTTTTT.

This clone was observed a handful of times. V and J are TRBV5-1 and TRBJ1-5; TRBD1 agrees at 11 bases. The germline V gene has CDR1 SGHRS and CDR2 YFSETQ. V shed 4 bases, J shed 3 bases, and the junction held 3 bases outside the gene matches. The CDR3 is 15 amino acids. CDR3 protein: CASSPGQGDNQPQHF. In nucleotides, the CDR3 is TGCGCCAGCAGCCCGGGACAGGGGGACAATCAGCCCCAGCATTTT.

V gene TRBV7-2 combines with J gene TRBJ2-1; weak D call: TRBD1 (6 bases). Germline V lookup: CDR1 SGHTA, CDR2 FQGNSA. This CDR3 contains 12 residues. V was cut by 3 bases and J by 12 bases, with 12 bases left in between. The CDR3 reads CASSLNRDGQFF. In nucleotides, the CDR3 is TGTGCCAGCAGCTTGAACAGGGACGGGCAGTTCTTC.

V gene TRBV6-1 combines with J gene TRBJ1-2; no clear D gene. CDR1 MNHNS and CDR2 SASEGT come from the germline V gene. This CDR3 spans 18 amino acids. Trimming took off 2 bases at V and 0 bases at J, with 19 bases between the two ends. CDR3 DNA: TGTGCCAGCAGTGAAAGTCAGGCCTTTACCATAGCTAACTATGGCTACACCTTC. Protein sequence: CASSESQAFTIANYGYTF.

This clone has just one count. The CDR3 spells CASSPTTGGEILINQPQHF. In nucleotides, the CDR3 is TGTGCCAGCAGCCCGACCACAGGGGGCGAAATACTGATCAATCAGCCCCAGCATTTT. This chain joins TRBV7-9 and TRBJ1-5; 9 bases are shared with TRBD1. Per the germline V gene, CDR1 is SEHNR and CDR2 is FQNEAQ (reference sequence). With V trimmed by 5 bases and J by 3 bases, 17 bases remained unmatched. CDR3 size: 19 residues.